This T cell receptor (beta chain) was found in a study of shared clonotypes between healthy human individuals (dated by TCRdb to 2019 to 2021). Study-wide context: The cohort included three men and a couple of women between 18 and 49 years of age. Per donor, three plates each were used for CD4 naive and CD4 memory, two for CD8 naive, and one for CD8 memory. To estimate repertoire size and how much clonotypes are shared between individuals, the study performed deep sequencing of blood TCR repertoires from about 5 healthy adults. Libraries were prepared and TCR repertoires were sequenced by different laboratories using diverse techniques, in order to increase sequencing depth and limit assay-specific biases. Leukapheresis yielded between about 0.85 and 9.5 billion PBMCs per donor. The investigation overall reported the following: Clonotypes shared by all four sorted-subset donors showed higher generation probabilities than non-shared clonotypes. Estimated clonotype richness was generally larger for naive than for memory subsets. When four donors were compared, the shared fraction of clonotypes was about 5.2% for naive CD4, around 3.5% for naive CD8, 2.3% for memory CD4, and 0.35% to 0.4% for memory CD8. Because the study included only a small number of donors, the genetic and exposure-history diversity represented was limited. Pairwise subsampling led to the expectation that sequencing depth would affect the degree of clonotype sharing among donors. Sampling was restricted to blood, and TCR repertoires in tissue are likely to differ from TCR repertoires in blood. Even with the large sequencing depth, rarefaction of the sorted-subset datasets indicated that sequencing was incomplete.

Germline trimming amounts to 2 bases on V and 0 bases on J, with 2 as the count of junction bases outside the gene matches. Reading from cysteine to phenylalanine, the CDR3 counts 15 amino acids. Only the CDR3 portion is preserved as DNA: 45 bases, with reading frame beginning at the first base. CDR1 and CDR2, looked up from the germline V gene, are SGHRS and YFSETQ. The donors were healthy, HIV-negative adults who had no recently reported acute infections or vaccinations. All donors were Caucasian adults living in Nashville, Tennessee, USA. The CD8 memory samples were a combination of magnetically selected CD45RO+ cells and CCR7-negative CD45RA+ effector memory (TemRA) cells. Blood was collected by leukapheresis, and PBMCs were isolated by Ficoll-Histopaque density gradient centrifugation and then cryopreserved in liquid nitrogen vapor phase. Purity and quantity of every magnetically sorted T cell population were checked by analytical flow cytometry. From each sorted fraction, genomic DNA was isolated and quantified by UV absorbance on a Nanodrop 2000c.

Using the deep immunoSEQ assay, multiplex PCR amplified TCR CDR3 regions from genomic DNA. For each cell subset, the extracted genomic DNA was distributed evenly across all wells of several immunoSEQ 96-well plates, and each plate served as one replicate. For sorted subsets, 150 to 200 ng genomic DNA, equal to some 28,000 T cell genomes, was loaded into each replicate PCR. The purified libraries were quantified using a Qubit 3.0 fluorometer, sized with a Bioanalyzer 2100, and then quantified again using the KAPA Library Quantification kit. Every immunoSEQ 96-well plate was sequenced on a separate single-read 150-cycle Illumina NextSeq 550 flow cell. Per the source publication's procedure: Because only junctional sequences without quality scores were contained in the immunoSEQ output, filtering matching that applied to full-length reads could not be performed. Sequences were annotated with PyIR, a Python wrapper for IgBLAST v1.9, and V/J genes and CDR3 were assigned using IMGT germline references. Reads were removed for weak V/J assignments (E-value above 1e-6), missing CDR3, stop codons, out-of-frame junctions, or ambiguous translated residues. V3J clonotypes were defined by identical inferred V gene, J gene, and CDR3 amino acid sequence. Percentage overlap between repertoires was computed as shared unique clonotypes divided by the size of the smaller repertoire. Repertoire richness was assessed with RTK rarefaction, the Chao1 estimator, and Recon v2.1 estimates of unobserved clonotypes. Generation probabilities for all TCRbeta clonotypes obtained by the gDNA method from a handful of donors were computed using OLGA. TCRdb mirrors the immuneACCESS table, restricted to in-frame sequences. Some clones are absent from its copies; in checked studies, under half trace to an unresolved V gene, and the reason for the others is unknown. The V and J calls and clone size come from that table; D and trimming were worked out from the DNA. Within this sample are around 100,000 clones, with less than 80% of them counted one time only. Less than 55% of the sample belongs to the ten largest clones.

A remark on this clone: There is no known antigen for this receptor. A single base is all that separates this from a far larger clone, so a read error is likely. At the DNA level, this CDR3 is encoded by other sequences in the same sample as well.

The receptor comes from a young man in good health. The sample was memory CD8+ T cells sorted from blood. The cell subset or site label on this specimen signifies: CD45RO+ cells pooled with CCR7-negative TemRA cells. Recombination joined TRBV5-1 with TRBJ2-3, and 8 junctional nucleotides match TRBD2. CDR3 reads: CASSLTSGSTDTQYF. Read as DNA, the sequence is TGCGCCAGCAGCTTAACTAGCGGAAGCACAGATACGCAGTATTTT.